What follows describes a single T cell receptor beta chain. The data originate from a study of cytomegalovirus exposure and HLA in healthy donors. V was trimmed by 3 bases and J by 5 bases, leaving 11 bases between them. Germline CDR1 reads LNHDA; CDR2 reads SQIVND (reference sequence). The CDR3 spans 14 residues. 13 Jbeta primers and 60 Vbeta primers were used for the PCR. Sequencing used immunoSEQ multiplex PCR; TCRdb keeps in-frame clones, though not all of them. Of about 180,000 clones in the sample, under 80% were seen once. The sample consisted of PBMCs. This chain links TRBV19 with TRBJ1-5; D not resolved. The sequence derives from a woman aged 25 to 45 in good health and CMV-seropositive. The CDR3 sequence is CASSMLLPDQPQHF. DNA for the CDR3: TGTGCCAGTAGTATGCTACTACCGGATCAGCCCCAGCATTTT.